This T cell receptor beta chain comes out of a study of T cell changes during pregnancy in multiple sclerosis. Clones were sequenced by immunoSEQ multiplex PCR, and TCRdb holds only the in-frame ones, with some missing. The data show 80,000 to 95,000 clones, with roughly 93% seen just once and about 1.4% held by the top ten. With 1 base clipped from V and 5 bases from J, the junction kept 11 bases outside the gene matches. This CDR3 has 17 amino acids. Per germline, CDR1 SGHRS and CDR2 YFSETQ. The rearrangement joins TRBV5-1 to TRBJ1-4, with 7 positions matching TRBD1. The specimen was peripheral blood, collected in the third trimester of pregnancy. This sequence originates from a female donor in good health, enrolled as a control in a pregnancy study. CDR3 in amino acids: CASSLIPLQGPNEKLFF. In DNA form, the CDR3 reads TGCGCCAGCAGCTTGATACCCTTACAGGGGCCCAATGAAAAACTGTTTTTT.